These 22 T cell receptor beta chains share one sample of origin, sequenced in a study of T cell repertoires in cytomegalovirus infection. Using its own MiXCR run on the reads, TCRdb lists one record per CDR3 protein. The data contain more than 150,000 distinct CDR3 sequences, approximately 19% of them singletons. Sequenced input: PBMCs. Receptor source: a human donor in good health (CMV status not recorded). Some clones in this sample may be carry-over from other donors' samples.

This clonotype was seen a handful of times. This chain joins TRBV4-1 and TRBJ1-3; 9 nucleotides agree with TRBD1. Looked up from germline, CDR1 is MGHRA and CDR2 is YSYEKL. The CDR3 contains 15 residues. The V and J ends lost 1 base and 11 bases, in that order; junction bases with no gene match: 9. Written as DNA, the CDR3 is TGCGCCAGCAGCCAAGCGGAACAGGGGGCTGAGTCCATATATTTT. It specifies CASSQAEQGAESIYF.

This clonotype has at least ten counts. This sequence joins TRBV7-2 and TRBJ2-5; 8 bases are a match to TRBD2. The CDR3 has 15 residues. Germline-derived CDR1 and CDR2 are SGHTA and FQGNSA. The ends lost 2 bases at V and 4 bases at J; junction bases unmatched: 6. The CDR3 region is CASSLQAGGGETQYF. The CDR3 DNA is TGTGCCAGCAGCTTACAGGCGGGGGGAGGAGAGACCCAGTACTTC. Drawing the rest from reference TRBV7-2 and TRBJ2-5, the complete variable domain is GAGVSQSPSNKVTEKGKDVELRCDPISGHTALYWYRQSLGQGLEFLIYFQGNSAPDKSGLPSDRFSAERTGGSVSTLTIQRTQQEDSAVYLCASSLQAGGGETQYFGPGTRLLVL.

This clonotype was detected ten times or more. The chain links TRBV6-1 to TRBJ1-1; 12 bases are shared with TRBD1. V shed 8 bases and J 3 bases; nucleotides not matched to a gene: 16. The germline V gene has CDR1 MNHNS and CDR2 SASEGT. This CDR3 comprises 18 residues. The CDR3 loop is CASAPRDRGRRVYTEAFF. The CDR3 DNA reads TGTGCCAGCGCACCAAGGGACAGGGGGCGTCGGGTGTACACTGAAGCTTTCTTT.

The chain joins TRBV5-1 to TRBJ2-7; 10 nucleotides line up with TRBD2. V shed 5 bases, J shed 4 bases, and the junction held 9 bases outside the gene matches. Germline V gives CDR1 SGHRS, CDR2 YFSETQ. There are 15 residues in the CDR3. CDR3 in amino acids: CASRTLGLANYEQYF. In nucleotides, the CDR3 is TGCGCCAGCAGAACGTTGGGACTAGCGAATTACGAGCAGTACTTC.

In the case of this clonotype: Compared with germline, one end of the junction differs, possibly owing to a read error. The rearrangement joins TRBV6-1 to TRBJ2-1; D remains ambiguous. The CDR3 length is 15 residues. Germline V CDR1 and CDR2: MNHNS, SASEGT. CDR3 sequence reads: CASRADGNSYNGQFF. Here the CDR3 DNA reads TGTGCCAGCAGGGCCGACGGTAACTCCTACAATGGGCAGTTCTTC.

This clonotype was recorded at least ten times. The chain carries TRBV2 and TRBJ2-7; 7 bases line up with TRBD1. The V gene's germline CDR1 is SNHLY and CDR2 FYNNEI. Trimming cost V 6 bases and J 5 bases; bases outside gene matches: 10. The CDR3 is made up of 14 amino acids. CDR3 nucleotides: TGTGCCAGCAGGCGACAGGGACCACCTGACGAGCAGTACTTC. As protein: CASRRQGPPDEQYF.

This clonotype was counted at least ten times. The chain joins TRBV12-3 or TRBV12-4 to TRBJ1-1, with a weak D call TRBD1 (5 bases). This CDR3 contains 15 residues. The V gene lost 6 bases and the J gene lost 1 base, with 15 bases spanning the gap. This CDR3 is CASSRKGLANTEAFF. CDR3 DNA sequence: TGTGCCAGCAGCCGAAAGGGGTTGGCGAACACTGAAGCTTTCTTT.

The chain links TRBV11-2 to TRBJ2-5; 10 bases align to TRBD2. Losses at the gene ends were 5 bases for V and 2 bases for J; bases not matched to a gene: 8. The CDR3 has 16 residues. From germline, CDR1 is SGHAT and CDR2 FQNNGV. The CDR3 DNA follows: TGTGCCAGCAGCCTCATAGCGGGGGGCGTACAAGAGACCCAGTACTTC. This sequence encodes CASSLIAGGVQETQYF.

The chain carries TRBV12-3 or TRBV12-4 and TRBJ2-1; the D gene is possibly TRBD1 (6 bases). The germline V and J ends were trimmed by 6 bases and 0 bases, with 12 bases remaining between them. This CDR3 has 15 amino acids. This CDR3 is CASSHTGNSYNEQFF. CDR3 DNA sequence: TGTGCCAGCAGCCATACAGGGAACTCCTACAATGAGCAGTTCTTC.

This clonotype was counted a few times. The V call is TRBV11-3, the J call TRBJ2-2; D perhaps matches TRBD1 (6 bases). Germline V gene sequence: CDR1 SGHNT, CDR2 YENEEA. This CDR3 contains 16 residues. V was trimmed by 5 bases and J by 0 bases, leaving 13 bases between them. This CDR3 reads CASSTGQLTNTGELFF. The CDR3 DNA sequence: TGTGCCAGCAGCACCGGACAGCTGACGAACACCGGGGAGCTGTTTTTT.

This clonotype has a count of ten or more. The chain links TRBV14 to TRBJ2-1, with D possibly TRBD1 on 5 matching bases. The V end was cut by 1 base, the J end by 6 bases, with 10 bases between. CDR1 and CDR2 from the germline V gene are SGHDN and FVKESK. The CDR3 length is 14 residues. CDR3 amino acids: CASSQAQGRNEQFF. As DNA, the CDR3 is TGTGCCAGCAGCCAAGCTCAGGGCCGCAATGAGCAGTTCTTC.

In this sample, this clonotype turned up a few times. V and J are TRBV6-6 and TRBJ1-4; 9 nucleotides match TRBD1. Unmatched junction bases numbered 6, after V lost 6 bases and J lost 7 bases. The CDR3 totals 14 residues. From germline, CDR1 is MNHNY and CDR2 SVGAGI (reference sequence). This CDR3 is CASSQQGASEKLFF. In DNA form, the CDR3 reads TGTGCCAGCAGCCAACAGGGGGCCTCTGAAAAACTGTTTTTT.

V is TRBV19 and J is TRBJ2-5; 10 nucleotides align to TRBD1. The germline gives CDR1 LNHDA, CDR2 SQIVND (reference sequence). The CDR3 length is 13 residues. V lost 6 bases to trimming and J lost 3 bases; unmatched junction nucleotides: 1. DNA for the CDR3: TGTGCCAGTAGGGGACAGGGGAAAGAGACCCAGTACTTC. This codes for CASRGQGKETQYF. Together with reference TRBV19 and TRBJ2-5, the CDR3 gives the full variable domain: DGGITQSPKYLFRKEGQNVTLSCEQNLNHDAMYWYRQDPGQGLRLIYYSQIVNDFQKGDIAEGYSVSREKKESFPLTVTSAQKNPTAFYLCASRGQGKETQYFGPGTRLLVL.

A few counts support this clonotype. This chain connects TRBV10-2 to TRBJ2-2; TRBD1 matches at 9 bases. Unmatched junction bases numbered 4, after V lost 8 bases and J lost 0 bases. The CDR3 is made up of 15 amino acids. In germline, CDR1 is WSHSY, CDR2 SAAADI. CDR3 residues: CASGGTGPNTGELFF. The CDR3 coding sequence is TGCGCCAGCGGGGGGACAGGGCCGAACACCGGGGAGCTGTTTTTT.

As concerns this clonotype: A read error may be the cause here, since a much bigger clone is one base away. The V gene is TRBV7-9, the J gene TRBJ1-4; a weak D match, TRBD1 (6 bases). Germline V gives CDR1 SEHNR, CDR2 FQNEAQ (reference sequence). The CDR3 spans 13 residues. Written as DNA, the CDR3 is TGTGCCAGCAAAGAGGGGAAGGGGGAAAAACCGTTTTTT. Translation gives CASKEGKGEKPFF.

The sample holds many counts of this clonotype. The J gene is TRBJ2-1, the V gene TRBV24-1, with D tentatively TRBD1 or TRBD2 (5 bases each). Germline V gene data show CDR1 as KGHDR and CDR2 as SFDVKD. The V end lost 3 bases, the J end lost 5 bases, and 13 bases lay between the germline ends. This CDR3 has 15 amino acids. The CDR3 DNA reads as TGTGCCACCAGTGATGGGACGGCGCCAAACAATGAGCAGTTCTTC. It yields the protein CATSDGTAPNNEQFF.

This clonotype showed up just a few times. The V and J genes are TRBV6-2 or TRBV6-3 and TRBJ2-3, with 8 bases aligning to TRBD2. Germline V gives CDR1 MNHEY, CDR2 SVGEGT. V trimming: 2 bases; J trimming: 0 bases; junction bases outside the gene matches: 10. CDR3 length equals 18 residues. The CDR3 loop is CASSYERGTSGSTDTQYF. CDR3 nucleotide sequence: TGTGCCAGCAGTTACGAGCGGGGTACTAGCGGCAGCACAGATACGCAGTATTTT.

The chain has TRBV5-6 and TRBJ2-5; 9 positions match TRBD2. V dropped 3 bases and J dropped 4; count of bases not matched to a gene: 10. Germline CDR1 SGHDT, CDR2 YYEEEE. The CDR3 contains 16 residues. The CDR3 nucleotides read TGTGCCAGCAGCTCAAAGCTAGCGGGAAATGGAGAGACCCAGTACTTC. This translates into CASSSKLAGNGETQYF. The whole variable domain, remainder taken from reference TRBV5-6 and TRBJ2-5, is DAGVTQSPTHLIKTRGQQVTLRCSPKSGHDTVSWYQQALGQGPQFIFQYYEEEERQRGNFPDRFSGHQFPNYSSELNVNALLLGDSALYLCASSSKLAGNGETQYFGPGTRLLVL.

Many counts were recorded for this clonotype. This chain links TRBV7-9 with TRBJ2-3, with 10 bases aligning to TRBD2. The CDR3 totals 15 residues. Germline CDR1 SEHNR, CDR2 FQNEAQ (reference sequence). J gave up 4 bases and V 6 bases, and 7 bases lay outside the gene matches. The chain's CDR3 is CASRILAGEADTQYF. The CDR3 DNA is TGTGCCAGCAGGATCCTAGCGGGAGAGGCAGATACGCAGTATTTT. The variable domain in full, with the rest retrieved from reference TRBV7-9 and TRBJ2-3, is DTGVSQNPRHKITKRGQNVTFRCDPISEHNRLYWYRQTLGQGPEFLTYFQNEAQLEKSRLLSDRFSAERPKGSFSTLEIQRTEQGDSAMYLCASRILAGEADTQYFGPGTRLTVL.

V gene TRBV4-3 combines with J gene TRBJ2-7, with 15 bases lining up with TRBD2. The junction had 5 bases not matched to a gene; V was cut back by 1 base and J by 4 bases. The CDR3 is made up of 17 amino acids. Germline loops: CDR1 LGHNA, CDR2 YSLEER. Here the CDR3 DNA reads TGCGCCAGCAGCCAAGCTACCGGACTAGCGGGAGGGTACGAGCAGTACTTC. As protein: CASSQATGLAGGYEQYF.

V is TRBV28 and J is TRBJ1-1; unclear D gene. CDR1 and CDR2 (germline): MDHEN, SYDVKM. Trimming removed 7 bases at V and 11 bases at J, with 14 bases between. The CDR3 has 11 amino acids. CDR3 sequence reads: CASTSGFLAFF. CDR3 nucleotide sequence: TGTGCCAGCACGTCGGGGTTTCTGGCTTTCTTT.

There are a few counts of this clonotype. V usage is TRBV6-1 and J usage is TRBJ2-4; D is perhaps TRBD1 (6 bases). V lost 6 bases, J lost 0 bases, and 18 bases lay in between. Germline CDR1 is MNHNS and CDR2 is SASEGT. CDR3 length equals 17 residues. The CDR3 DNA reads TGTGCCAGCAGATCGGACAGCGCCTGGGGAGCCAAAAACATTCAGTACTTC. Translation: CASRSDSAWGAKNIQYF.